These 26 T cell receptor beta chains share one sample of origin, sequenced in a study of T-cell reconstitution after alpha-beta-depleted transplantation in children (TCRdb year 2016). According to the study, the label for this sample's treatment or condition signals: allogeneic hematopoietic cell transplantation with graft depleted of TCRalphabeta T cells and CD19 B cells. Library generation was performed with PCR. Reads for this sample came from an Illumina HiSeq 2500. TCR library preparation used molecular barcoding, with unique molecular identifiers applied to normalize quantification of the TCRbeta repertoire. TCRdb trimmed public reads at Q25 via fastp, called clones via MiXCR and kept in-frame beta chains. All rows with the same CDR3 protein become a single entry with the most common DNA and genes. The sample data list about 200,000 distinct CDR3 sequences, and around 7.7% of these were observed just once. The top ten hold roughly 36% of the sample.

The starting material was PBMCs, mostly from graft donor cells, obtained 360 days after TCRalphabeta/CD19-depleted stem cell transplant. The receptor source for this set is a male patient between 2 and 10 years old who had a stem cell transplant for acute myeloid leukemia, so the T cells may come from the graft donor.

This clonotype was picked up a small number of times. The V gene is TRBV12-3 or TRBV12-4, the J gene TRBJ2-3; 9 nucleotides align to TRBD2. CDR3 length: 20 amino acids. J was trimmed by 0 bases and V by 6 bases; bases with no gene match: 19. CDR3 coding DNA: TGTGCCAGCAGACCCCTAGCGGGGAGGGGGGCATCATTAAGCACAGATACGCAGTATTTT. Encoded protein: CASRPLAGRGASLSTDTQYF.

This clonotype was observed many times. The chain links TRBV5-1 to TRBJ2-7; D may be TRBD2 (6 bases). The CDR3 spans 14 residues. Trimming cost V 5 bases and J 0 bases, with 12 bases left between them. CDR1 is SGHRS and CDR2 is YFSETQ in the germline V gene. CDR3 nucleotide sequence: TGCGCCAGCAGGGAGGGAGTGAGCTCCTACGAGCAGTACTTC. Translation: CASREGVSSYEQYF.

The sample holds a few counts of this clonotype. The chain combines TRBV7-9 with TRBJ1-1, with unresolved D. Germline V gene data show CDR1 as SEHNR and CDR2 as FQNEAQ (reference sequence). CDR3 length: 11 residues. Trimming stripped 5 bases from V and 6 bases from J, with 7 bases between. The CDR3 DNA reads TGTGCCAGCAGCGGATACGCTGAAGCTTTCTTT. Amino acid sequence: CASSGYAEAFF.

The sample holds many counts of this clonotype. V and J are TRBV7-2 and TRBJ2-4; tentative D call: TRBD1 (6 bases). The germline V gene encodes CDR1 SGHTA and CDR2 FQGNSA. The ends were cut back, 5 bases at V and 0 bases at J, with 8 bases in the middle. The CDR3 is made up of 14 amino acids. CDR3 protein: CASSIQGAKNIQYF. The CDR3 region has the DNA TGTGCCAGCAGCATACAGGGAGCCAAAAACATTCAGTACTTC.

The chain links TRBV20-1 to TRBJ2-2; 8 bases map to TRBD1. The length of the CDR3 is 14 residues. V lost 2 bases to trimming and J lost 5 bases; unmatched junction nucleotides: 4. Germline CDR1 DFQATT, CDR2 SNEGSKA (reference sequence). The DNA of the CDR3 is TGCAGTGCTAGACAGGGGGCGCGAACCGGGGAGCTGTTTTTT. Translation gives CSARQGARTGELFF.

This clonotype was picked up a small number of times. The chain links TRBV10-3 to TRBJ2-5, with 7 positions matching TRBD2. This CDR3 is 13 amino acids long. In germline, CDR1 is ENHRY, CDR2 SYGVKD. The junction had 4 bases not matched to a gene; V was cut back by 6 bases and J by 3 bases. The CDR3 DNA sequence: TGTGCCATCAGCAAAGCGGGGAAAGAGACCCAGTACTTC. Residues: CAISKAGKETQYF.

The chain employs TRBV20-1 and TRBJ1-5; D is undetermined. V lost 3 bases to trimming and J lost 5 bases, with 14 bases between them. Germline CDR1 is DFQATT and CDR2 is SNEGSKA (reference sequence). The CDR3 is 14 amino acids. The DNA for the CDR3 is TGCAGTGCTAGTTTGCAGCCCGGGGATCAGCCCCAGCATTTT. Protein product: CSASLQPGDQPQHF.

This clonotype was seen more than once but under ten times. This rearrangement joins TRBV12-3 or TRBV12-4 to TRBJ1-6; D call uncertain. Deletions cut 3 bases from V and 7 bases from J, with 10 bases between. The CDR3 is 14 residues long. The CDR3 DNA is TGTGCCAGCAGTTTGAGGCAGTCCAATTCACCCCTCCACTTT. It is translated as CASSLRQSNSPLHF.

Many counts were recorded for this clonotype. In DNA, the CDR3 is TGCAGTGCTAGAGACCACTCGGGAGAAAGCACAGATACGCAGTATTTT. Translation gives CSARDHSGESTDTQYF. The J gene is TRBJ2-3, the V gene TRBV20-1; the D gene is possibly TRBD2 (6 bases). CDR3 length: 16 amino acids. Trimming shortened V by 0 bases and J by 0 bases, and 13 bases separated the two germline ends. CDR1 and CDR2 from the germline V gene are DFQATT and SNEGSKA (reference sequence).

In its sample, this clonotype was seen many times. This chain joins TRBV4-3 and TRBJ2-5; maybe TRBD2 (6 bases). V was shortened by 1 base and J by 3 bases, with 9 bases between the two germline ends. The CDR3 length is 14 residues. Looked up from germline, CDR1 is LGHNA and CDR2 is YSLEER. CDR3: CASSQGGLKETQYF. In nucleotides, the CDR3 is TGCGCCAGCAGCCAAGGGGGACTGAAAGAGACCCAGTACTTC.

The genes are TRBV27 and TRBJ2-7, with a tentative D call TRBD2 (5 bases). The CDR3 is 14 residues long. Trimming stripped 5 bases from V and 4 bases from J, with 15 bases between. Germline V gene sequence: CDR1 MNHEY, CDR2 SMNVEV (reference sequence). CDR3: CASSLRGSPYEQYF. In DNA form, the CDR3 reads TGTGCCAGCAGTCTCCGTGGGAGTCCGTACGAGCAGTACTTC.

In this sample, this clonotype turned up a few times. Written as DNA, the CDR3 is TGCAGTGCTAGAGCCGGACAGGGGTTCAATCAGCCCCAGCATTTT. It specifies CSARAGQGFNQPQHF. V and J are TRBV20-1 and TRBJ1-5; 9 bases line up with TRBD1. V was pared by 1 base and J by 3 bases, with 4 bases of the junction left unmatched. Germline values: CDR1 DFQATT, CDR2 SNEGSKA (reference sequence). CDR3 length: 15 amino acids.

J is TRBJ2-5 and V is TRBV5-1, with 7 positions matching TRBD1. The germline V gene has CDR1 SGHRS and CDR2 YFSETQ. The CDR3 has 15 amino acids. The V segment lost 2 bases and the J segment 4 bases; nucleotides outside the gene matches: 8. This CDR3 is CASSLNTGTAETQYF. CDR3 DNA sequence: TGCGCCAGCAGCTTAAATACGGGGACAGCAGAGACCCAGTACTTC.

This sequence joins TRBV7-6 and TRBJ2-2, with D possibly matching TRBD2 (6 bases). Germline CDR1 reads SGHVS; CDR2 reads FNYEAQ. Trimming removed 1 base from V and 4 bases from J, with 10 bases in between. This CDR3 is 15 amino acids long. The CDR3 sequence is CASSLGRDFTGELFF. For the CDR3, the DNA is TGTGCCAGCAGCTTAGGGAGGGACTTCACCGGGGAGCTGTTTTTT.

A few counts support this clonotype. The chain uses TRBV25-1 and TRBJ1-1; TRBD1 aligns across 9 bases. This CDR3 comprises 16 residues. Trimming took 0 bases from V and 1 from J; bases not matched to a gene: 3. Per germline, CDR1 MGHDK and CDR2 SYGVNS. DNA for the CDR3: TGTGCCAGCAGTGAATATCTGACAGGGGGGAACACTGAAGCTTTCTTT. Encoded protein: CASSEYLTGGNTEAFF. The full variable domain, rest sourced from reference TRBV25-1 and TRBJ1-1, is EADIYQTPRYLVIGTGKKITLECSQTMGHDKMYWYQQDPGMELHLIHYSYGVNSTEKGDLSSESTVSRIRTEHFPLTLESARPSHTSQYLCASSEYLTGGNTEAFFGQGTRLTVV.

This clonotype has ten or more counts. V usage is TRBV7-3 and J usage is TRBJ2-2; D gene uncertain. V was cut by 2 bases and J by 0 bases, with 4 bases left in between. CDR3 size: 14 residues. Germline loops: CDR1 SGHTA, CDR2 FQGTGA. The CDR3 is CASSLGSNTGELFF. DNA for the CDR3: TGTGCCAGCAGCTTAGGCTCGAACACCGGGGAGCTGTTTTTT.

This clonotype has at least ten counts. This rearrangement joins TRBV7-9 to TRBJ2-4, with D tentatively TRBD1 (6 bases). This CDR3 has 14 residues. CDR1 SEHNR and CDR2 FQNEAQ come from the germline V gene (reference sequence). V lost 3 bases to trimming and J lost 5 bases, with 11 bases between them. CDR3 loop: CASSLLGAENIQYF. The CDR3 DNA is TGTGCCAGCAGCTTGTTGGGGGCGGAAAACATTCAGTACTTC. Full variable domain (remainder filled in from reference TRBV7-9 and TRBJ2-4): DTGVSQNPRHKITKRGQNVTFRCDPISEHNRLYWYRQTLGQGPEFLTYFQNEAQLEKSRLLSDRFSAERPKGSFSTLEIQRTEQGDSAMYLCASSLLGAENIQYFGAGTRLSVL.

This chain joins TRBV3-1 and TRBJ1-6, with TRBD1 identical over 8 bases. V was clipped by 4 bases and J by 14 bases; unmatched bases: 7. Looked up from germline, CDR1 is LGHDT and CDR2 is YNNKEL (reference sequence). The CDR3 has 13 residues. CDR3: CASSPGQALTLHF. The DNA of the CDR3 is TGTGCCAGCAGCCCGGGACAGGCTCTAACCCTCCACTTT.

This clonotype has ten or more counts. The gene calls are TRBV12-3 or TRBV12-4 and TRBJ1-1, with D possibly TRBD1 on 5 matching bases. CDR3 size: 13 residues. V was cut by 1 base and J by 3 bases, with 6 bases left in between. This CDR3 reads CASSLGGDTEAFF. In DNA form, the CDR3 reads TGTGCCAGCAGTTTAGGAGGGGACACTGAAGCTTTCTTT.

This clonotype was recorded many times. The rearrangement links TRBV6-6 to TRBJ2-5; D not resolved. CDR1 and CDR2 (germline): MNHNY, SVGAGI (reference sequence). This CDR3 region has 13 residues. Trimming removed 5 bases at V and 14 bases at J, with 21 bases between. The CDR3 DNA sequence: TGTGCCAGCAGTCAGGATGAACGGCTAGTTCCATACTTC. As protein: CASSQDERLVPYF.

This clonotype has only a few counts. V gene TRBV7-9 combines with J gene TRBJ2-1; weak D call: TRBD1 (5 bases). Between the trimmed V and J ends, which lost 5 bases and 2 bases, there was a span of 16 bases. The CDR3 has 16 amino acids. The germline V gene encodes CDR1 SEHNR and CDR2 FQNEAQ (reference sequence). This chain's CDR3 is CASSLQDEVAYNEQFF. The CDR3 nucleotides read TGTGCCAGCAGCCTACAGGACGAGGTCGCCTACAATGAGCAGTTCTTC.

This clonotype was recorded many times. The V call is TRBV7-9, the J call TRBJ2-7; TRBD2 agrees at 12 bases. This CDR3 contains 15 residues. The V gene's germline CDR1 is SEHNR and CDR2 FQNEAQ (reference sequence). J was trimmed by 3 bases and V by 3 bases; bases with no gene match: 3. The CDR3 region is CASSLPSGRDYEQYF. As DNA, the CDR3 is TGTGCCAGCAGCTTGCCTAGCGGGAGGGACTACGAGCAGTACTTC.

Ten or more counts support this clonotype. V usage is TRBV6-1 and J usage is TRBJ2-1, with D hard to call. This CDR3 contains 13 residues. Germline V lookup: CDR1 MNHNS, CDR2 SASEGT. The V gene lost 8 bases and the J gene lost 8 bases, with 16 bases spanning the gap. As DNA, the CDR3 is TGTGCCAGCGGTCGGCCCGGTACGGATGAGCAGTTCTTC. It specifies CASGRPGTDEQFF.

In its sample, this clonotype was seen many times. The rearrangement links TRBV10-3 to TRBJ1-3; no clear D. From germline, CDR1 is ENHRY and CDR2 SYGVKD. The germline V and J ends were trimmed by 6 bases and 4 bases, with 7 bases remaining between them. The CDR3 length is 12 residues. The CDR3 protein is CAIRPEGNTIYF. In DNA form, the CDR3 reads TGTGCCATCAGGCCAGAAGGAAACACCATATATTTT.

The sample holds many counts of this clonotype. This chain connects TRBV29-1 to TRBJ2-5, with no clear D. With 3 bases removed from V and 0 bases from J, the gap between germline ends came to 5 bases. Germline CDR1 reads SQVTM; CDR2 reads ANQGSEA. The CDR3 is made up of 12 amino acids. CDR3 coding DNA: TGCAGCGTTGAGAAATACCAAGAGACCCAGTACTTC. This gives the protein CSVEKYQETQYF.

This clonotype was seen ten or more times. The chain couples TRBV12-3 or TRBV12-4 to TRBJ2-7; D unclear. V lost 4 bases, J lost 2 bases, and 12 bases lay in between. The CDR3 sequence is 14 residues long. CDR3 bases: TGTGCCAGCAGTTATCCCCAGAGTACCTACGAGCAGTACGTC. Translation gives CASSYPQSTYEQYV.